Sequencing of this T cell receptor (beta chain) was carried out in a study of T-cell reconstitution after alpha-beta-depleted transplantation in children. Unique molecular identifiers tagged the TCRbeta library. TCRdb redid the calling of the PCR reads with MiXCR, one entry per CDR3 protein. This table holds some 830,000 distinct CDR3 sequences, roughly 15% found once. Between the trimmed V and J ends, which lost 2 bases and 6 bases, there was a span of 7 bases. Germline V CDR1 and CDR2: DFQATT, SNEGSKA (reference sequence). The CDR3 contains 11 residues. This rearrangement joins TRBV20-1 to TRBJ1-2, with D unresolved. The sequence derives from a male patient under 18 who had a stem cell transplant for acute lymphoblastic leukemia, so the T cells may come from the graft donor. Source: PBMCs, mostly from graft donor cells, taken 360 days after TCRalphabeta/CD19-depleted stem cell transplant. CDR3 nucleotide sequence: TGCAGTGCTAGATCTGGGAATGGCTACACCTTC. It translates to CSARSGNGYTF.